This paragraph covers one T cell receptor (beta chain) sequence. Its specific antigen is unknown. No base quality information exists; no much larger clone differs at one position. The data are from a study of response to subunit inactivated influenza vaccine (dated by TCRdb to 2017 to 2018). Concerning the study at large: The study used deep quantitative T cell receptor repertoire profiling to track responses to a trivalent subunit inactivated influenza vaccine. Paper-wide results and their limitations: According to the authors, only a limited number of new T cells may be recruited by each seasonal influenza vaccination.

The CDR3 holds 12 amino acids from the cysteine to the phenylalanine. The sequence is cut down to CDR3 DNA, 36 bases in frame from base 1. V is pared back by 2 bases and J by 9 bases, with 8 bases lying between the germline termini. Library generation was performed with RT-PCR. The reads were generated on an Illumina HiSeq 2500. The public reads were run again by TCRdb, first through fastp at Q25 and then through MiXCR, and only productive beta chains were kept. Every CDR3 protein is listed once, alongside the most common genes and DNA of its rows. For this sample the table gives a few hundred thousand distinct CDR3 sequences, of which 11% were detected only once. Of the sample, approximately 11% is held by the ten largest clones. This same sample was also taken into another study, of T cells expressing NK-cell markers. Drawing on the second study: 5'RACE template switching, by which a universal primer site and unique molecular identifiers were added, was used to make TCR beta cDNA libraries. Three sorted T-cell subsets (CD3+CD56+NKG2C+, CD3+CD56+NKG2C- and CD3+CD56-NKG2C+) from fewer than 10 donors had their TCR beta-chain repertoires profiled. Seven of the eight sequenced donors were HCMV-seropositive and one was HCMV-seronegative. To restrict sorting to alphabetaTCR-expressing T cells, an anti-gammadeltaTCR antibody was added in several experiments. For five or six donors, the dominant CD3+CD56+NKG2C+ clonotypes were among the top 10 CD8+ clonotypes and accounted for about 1.0-7.0% of CD8+ T cells. Those dominant clonotypes were again the most abundant among CD3+CD56-NKG2C+ cells in a few donors, at about 28.3-60.1%. Whether the expanded NKG2C-expressing T cell clones were specific for HCMV antigens remained unclear. Randomly selected healthy volunteers, three men and five women, were used as the eight sequenced donors. To determine HCMV serostatus, a commercial ELISA kit was used to detect HCMV-specific IgG in serum. Ficoll density gradient centrifugation was used to isolate peripheral blood mononuclear cells from blood. For roughly 6 donors, bulk peripheral blood T-cell repertoires were also sequenced from unsorted PBMC. Synthesis of cDNA was primed from the TCR beta constant segment and was followed by two consecutive PCR amplification steps. Illumina HiSeq 2000/2500, MiSeq or NextSeq was used to sequence libraries as 2 x 150 bp reads. Reads were demultiplexed and grouped by UMI with MIGEC, and clonotypes were assembled and quantified with MiTCR. To remove erroneous sequences, TCR cDNA sequences were retained only when supported by two or more reads. The tcR package was used for downstream repertoire analysis, and clonotypes were matched between fractions using CDR3 nucleotide sequence together with V segment. Antigen specificity was annotated against VDJdb with VDJmatch, allowing one amino acid substitution in CDR3.

The sequence derives from a man aged 50 to 59 who received an inactivated influenza vaccine. Donor details come from another sample of the same person, matched by shared clones. Rearrangement joined TRBV12-3 or TRBV12-4 to TRBJ1-3; the D gene cannot be named for sure. The sequencing here drew on PBMCs from blood, taken on the day of vaccination. The CDR3 region: CASSLSASTIYF. The nucleotides read TGTGCCAGCAGTTTATCGGCTAGCACCATATATTTT.